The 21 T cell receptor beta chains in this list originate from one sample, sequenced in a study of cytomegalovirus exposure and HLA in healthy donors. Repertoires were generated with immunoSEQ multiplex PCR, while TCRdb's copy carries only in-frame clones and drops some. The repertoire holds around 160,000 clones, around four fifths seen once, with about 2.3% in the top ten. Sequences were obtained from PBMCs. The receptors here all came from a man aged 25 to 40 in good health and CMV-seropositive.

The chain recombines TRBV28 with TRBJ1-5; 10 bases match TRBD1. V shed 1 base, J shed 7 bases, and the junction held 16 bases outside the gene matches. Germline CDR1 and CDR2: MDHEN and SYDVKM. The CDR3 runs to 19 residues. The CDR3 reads CASSLFGWGTGVERQPQHF. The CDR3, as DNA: TGTGCCAGCAGTTTATTTGGTTGGGGGACAGGGGTTGAACGGCAGCCCCAGCATTTT.

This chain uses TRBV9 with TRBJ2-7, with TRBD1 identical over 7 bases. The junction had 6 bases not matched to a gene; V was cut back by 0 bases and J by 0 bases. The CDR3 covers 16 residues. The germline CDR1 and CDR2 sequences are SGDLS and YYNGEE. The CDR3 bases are TGTGCCAGCAGCGTAGGAAGGGGGCCGAGCTCCTACGAGCAGTACTTC. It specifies CASSVGRGPSSYEQYF.

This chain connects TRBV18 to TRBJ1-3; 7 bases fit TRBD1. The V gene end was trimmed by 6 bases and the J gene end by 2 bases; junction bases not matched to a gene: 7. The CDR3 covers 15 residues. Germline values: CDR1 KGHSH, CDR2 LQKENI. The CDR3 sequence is CASSRDRVAGNTIYF. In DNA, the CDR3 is TGTGCCAGCTCGCGCGACAGGGTGGCTGGAAACACCATATATTTT.

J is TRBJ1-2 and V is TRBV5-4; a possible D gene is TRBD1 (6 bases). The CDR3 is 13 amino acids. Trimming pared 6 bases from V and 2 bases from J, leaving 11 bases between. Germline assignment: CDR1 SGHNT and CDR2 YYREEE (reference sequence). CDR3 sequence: CASTRTVNYGYTF. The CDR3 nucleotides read TGTGCCAGCACCCGGACAGTAAACTATGGCTACACCTTC.

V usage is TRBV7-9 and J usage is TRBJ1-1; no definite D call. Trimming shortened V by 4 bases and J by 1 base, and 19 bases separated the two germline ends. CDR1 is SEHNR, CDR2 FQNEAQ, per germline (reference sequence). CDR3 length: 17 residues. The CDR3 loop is CASSSLGLAAPNTEAFF. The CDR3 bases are TGTGCCAGCAGCTCCCTAGGACTGGCTGCGCCGAACACTGAAGCTTTCTTT.

The CDR3 reads CASSKQRSSGGQETQYF. DNA of the CDR3: TGCGCCAGCAGCAAACAACGCTCTAGCGGGGGCCAAGAGACCCAGTACTTC. This sequence joins TRBV5-1 and TRBJ2-5; 10 bases agree with TRBD2. Germline CDR1 reads SGHRS; CDR2 reads YFSETQ. This CDR3 region has 17 residues. V trimming: 4 bases; J trimming: 1 base; junction bases outside the gene matches: 10.

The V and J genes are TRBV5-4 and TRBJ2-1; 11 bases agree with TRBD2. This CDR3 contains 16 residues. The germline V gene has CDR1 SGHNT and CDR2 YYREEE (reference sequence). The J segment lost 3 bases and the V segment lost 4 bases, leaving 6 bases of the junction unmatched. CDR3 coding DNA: TGTGCCAGCAGCCCGGGGACTAGCGGTCTCTACAATGAGCAGTTCTTC. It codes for CASSPGTSGLYNEQFF.

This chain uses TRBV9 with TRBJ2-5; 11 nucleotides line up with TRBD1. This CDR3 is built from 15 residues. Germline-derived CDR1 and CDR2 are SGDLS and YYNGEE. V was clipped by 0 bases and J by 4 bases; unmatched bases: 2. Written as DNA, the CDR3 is TGTGCCAGCAGCGTAGCAGGGACAGGGGGAGAGACCCAGTACTTC. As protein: CASSVAGTGGETQYF. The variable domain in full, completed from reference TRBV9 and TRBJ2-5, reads DSGVTQTPKHLITATGQRVTLRCSPRSGDLSVYWYQQSLDQGLQFLIQYYNGEERAKGNILERFSAQQFPDLHSELNLSSLELGDSALYFCASSVAGTGGETQYFGPGTRLLVL.

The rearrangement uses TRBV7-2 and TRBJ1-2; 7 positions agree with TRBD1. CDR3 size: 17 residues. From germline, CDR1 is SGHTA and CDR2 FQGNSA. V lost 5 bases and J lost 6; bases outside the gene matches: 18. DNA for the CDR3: TGTGCCAGCAGCCCGCGCCCCCGACAGGGCACCTATGATGGCTACACCTTC. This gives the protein CASSPRPRQGTYDGYTF.

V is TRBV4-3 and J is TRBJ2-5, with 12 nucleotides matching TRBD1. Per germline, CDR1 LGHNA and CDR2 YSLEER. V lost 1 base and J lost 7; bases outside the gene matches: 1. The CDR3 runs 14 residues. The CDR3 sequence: CASSQAGQGATQYF. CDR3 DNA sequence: TGCGCCAGCAGCCAAGCGGGACAGGGGGCGACCCAGTACTTC.

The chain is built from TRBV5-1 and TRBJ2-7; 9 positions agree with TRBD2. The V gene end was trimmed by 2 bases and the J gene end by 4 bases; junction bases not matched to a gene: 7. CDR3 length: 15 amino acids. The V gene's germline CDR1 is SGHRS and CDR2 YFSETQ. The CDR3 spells CASSFMGLAQYEQYF. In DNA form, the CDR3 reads TGCGCCAGCAGCTTTATGGGACTAGCACAGTACGAGCAGTACTTC.

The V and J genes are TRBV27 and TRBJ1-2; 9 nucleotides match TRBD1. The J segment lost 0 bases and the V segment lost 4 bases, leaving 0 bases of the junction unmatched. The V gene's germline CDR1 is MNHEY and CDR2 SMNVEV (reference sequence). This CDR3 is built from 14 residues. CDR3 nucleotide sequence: TGTGCCAGCAGTTGGGACAGGGCTAACTATGGCTACACCTTC. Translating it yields CASSWDRANYGYTF.

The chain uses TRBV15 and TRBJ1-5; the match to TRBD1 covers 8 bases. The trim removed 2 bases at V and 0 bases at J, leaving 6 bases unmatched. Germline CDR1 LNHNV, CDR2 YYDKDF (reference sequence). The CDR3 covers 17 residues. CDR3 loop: CATSRNDRGDSNQPQHF. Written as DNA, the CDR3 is TGTGCCACCAGCAGAAATGACAGGGGAGATAGCAATCAGCCCCAGCATTTT.

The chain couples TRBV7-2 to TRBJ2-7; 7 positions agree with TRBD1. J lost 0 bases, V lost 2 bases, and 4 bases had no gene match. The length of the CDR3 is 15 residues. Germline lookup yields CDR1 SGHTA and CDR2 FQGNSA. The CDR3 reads CASSLSGDSSYEQYF. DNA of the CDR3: TGTGCCAGCAGCTTAAGTGGGGACAGCTCCTACGAGCAGTACTTC.

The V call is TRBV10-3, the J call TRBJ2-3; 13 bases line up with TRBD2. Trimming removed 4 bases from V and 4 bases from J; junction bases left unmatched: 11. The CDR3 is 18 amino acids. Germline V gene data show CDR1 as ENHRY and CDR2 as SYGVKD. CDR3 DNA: TGTGCCATCAGTGTAACTAGCGGGGGGGCCAGTAGTTCAGATACGCAGTATTTT. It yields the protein CAISVTSGGASSSDTQYF.

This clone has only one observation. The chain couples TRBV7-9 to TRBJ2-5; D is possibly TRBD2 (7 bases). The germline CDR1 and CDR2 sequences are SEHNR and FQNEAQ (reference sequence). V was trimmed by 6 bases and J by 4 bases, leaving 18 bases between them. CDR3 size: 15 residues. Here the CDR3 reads CASRGGALATETQYF. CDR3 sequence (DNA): TGTGCCAGCAGGGGGGGGGCTTTGGCCACAGAGACCCAGTACTTC.

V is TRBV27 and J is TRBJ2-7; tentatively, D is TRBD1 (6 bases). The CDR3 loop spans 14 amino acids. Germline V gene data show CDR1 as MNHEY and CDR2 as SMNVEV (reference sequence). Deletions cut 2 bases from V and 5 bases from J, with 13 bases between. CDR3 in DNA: TGTGCCAGCAGTTTAAACCAGGGGCTTGACGAGCAGTACTTC. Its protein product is CASSLNQGLDEQYF.

The CDR3, as DNA: TGCGCCAGCAGCCAAGAGTACAGGAATGGCTACACCTTC. It translates to CASSQEYRNGYTF. This chain joins TRBV4-3 and TRBJ1-2; weak D call: TRBD1 (5 bases). V was clipped by 0 bases and J by 6 bases, with 8 bases between them. The CDR3 has 13 amino acids. Germline V lookup: CDR1 LGHNA, CDR2 YSLEER.

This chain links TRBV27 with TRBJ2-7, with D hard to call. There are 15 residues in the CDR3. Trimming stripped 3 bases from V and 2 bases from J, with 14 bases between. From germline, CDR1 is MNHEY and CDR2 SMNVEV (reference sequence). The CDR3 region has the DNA TGTGCCAGCAGTTTTGCGGCATCCCTAACCTACGAGCAGTACTTC. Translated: CASSFAASLTYEQYF.

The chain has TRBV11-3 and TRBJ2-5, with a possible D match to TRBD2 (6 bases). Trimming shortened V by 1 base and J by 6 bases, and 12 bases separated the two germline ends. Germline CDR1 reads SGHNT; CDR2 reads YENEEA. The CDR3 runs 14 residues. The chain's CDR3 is CASSLGPGEKTQYF. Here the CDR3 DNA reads TGTGCCAGCAGCTTAGGGCCGGGGGAAAAGACCCAGTACTTC.

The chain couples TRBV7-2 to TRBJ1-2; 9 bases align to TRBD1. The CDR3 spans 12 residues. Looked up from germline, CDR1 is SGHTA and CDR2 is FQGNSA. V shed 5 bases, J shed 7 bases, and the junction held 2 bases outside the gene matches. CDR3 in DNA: TGTGCCAGCAGCGCGGGACAGGGTGGCTACACCTTC. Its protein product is CASSAGQGGYTF.